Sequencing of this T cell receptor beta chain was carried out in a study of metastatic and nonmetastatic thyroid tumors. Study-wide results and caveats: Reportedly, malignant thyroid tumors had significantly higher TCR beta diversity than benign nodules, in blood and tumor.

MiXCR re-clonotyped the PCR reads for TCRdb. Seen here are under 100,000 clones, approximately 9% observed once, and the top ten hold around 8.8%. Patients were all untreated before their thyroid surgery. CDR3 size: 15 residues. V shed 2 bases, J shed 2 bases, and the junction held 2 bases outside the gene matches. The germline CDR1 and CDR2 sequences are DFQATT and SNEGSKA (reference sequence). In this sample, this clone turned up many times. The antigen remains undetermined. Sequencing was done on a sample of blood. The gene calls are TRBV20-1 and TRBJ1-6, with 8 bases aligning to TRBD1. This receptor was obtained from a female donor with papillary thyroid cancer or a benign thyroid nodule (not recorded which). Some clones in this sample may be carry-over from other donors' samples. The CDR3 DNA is TGCAGTGCTAGACAGGGGGCAACCTATAATTCACCCCTCCACTTT. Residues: CSARQGATYNSPLHF.